The 16 T cell receptor beta chains in this list originate from one sample, sequenced in a study of blood T cell repertoires in COVID-19. The method was immunoSEQ multiplex PCR; TCRdb's version includes in-frame clones alone and lacks a portion of them. The sample gives 200,000 to 300,000 clones, about 81% of which show up once; roughly an eighth is in the top ten. Sequencing was performed on peripheral blood. These receptors originate from a woman aged 60 to 75 with active or convalescent COVID-19.

The genes are TRBV9 and TRBJ1-1; D call uncertain. The CDR3 is made up of 14 amino acids. Looked up from germline, CDR1 is SGDLS and CDR2 is YYNGEE. Trimming took off 2 bases at V and 11 bases at J, with 19 bases between the two ends. CDR3 protein: CASSVGPVGEDAFF. The DNA for the CDR3 is TGTGCCAGCAGCGTGGGCCCTGTTGGGGAGGACGCTTTCTTT. The full variable domain, in which reference TRBV9 and TRBJ1-1 provide the parts outside the CDR3, is DSGVTQTPKHLITATGQRVTLRCSPRSGDLSVYWYQQSLDQGLQFLIQYYNGEERAKGNILERFSAQQFPDLHSELNLSSLELGDSALYFCASSVGPVGEDAFFGQGTRLTVV.

This chain links TRBV10-3 with TRBJ2-7, with D possibly matching TRBD1 (5 bases). The CDR3 consists of 13 residues. V gave up 2 bases and J gave up 3 bases, with 8 bases separating them. Germline V CDR1 and CDR2: ENHRY, SYGVKD. The CDR3 DNA reads TGTGCCATCAGTGAGAACAGGTTCTACGAGCAGTACTTC. Translating it yields CAISENRFYEQYF.

The chain links TRBV2 to TRBJ1-1, with a tentative D call TRBD1 (6 bases). The CDR3 consists of 13 residues. V lost 11 bases to trimming and J lost 6 bases, with 19 bases between them. CDR1 and CDR2 from the germline V gene are SNHLY and FYNNEI. The CDR3 DNA reads TGTGCCTCGGGACACCCCGCGGGTCCTGAAGCTTTCTTT. Translated: CASGHPAGPEAFF.

This clone has only one observation. The V and J genes are TRBV29-1 and TRBJ1-1; 7 bases line up with TRBD1. Germline values: CDR1 SQVTM, CDR2 ANQGSEA. V gave up 6 bases and J gave up 5 bases; unmatched junction bases: 9. The CDR3 has 13 residues. The CDR3 loop reads CSVEGQKGTEAFF. CDR3 DNA sequence: TGCAGCGTCGAGGGACAGAAGGGAACTGAAGCTTTCTTT. Together with reference TRBV29-1 and TRBJ1-1, the CDR3 gives the full variable domain: SAVISQKPSRDICQRGTSLTIQCQVDSQVTMMFWYRQQPGQSLTLIATANQGSEATYESGFVIDKFPISRPNLTFSTLTVSNMSPEDSSIYLCSVEGQKGTEAFFGQGTRLTVV.

The chain recombines TRBV27 with TRBJ1-2; 7 nucleotides line up with TRBD1. The CDR3 totals 18 residues. J gave up 4 bases and V 4 bases, and 18 bases lay outside the gene matches. CDR1 MNHEY and CDR2 SMNVEV come from the germline V gene (reference sequence). The CDR3 DNA sequence: TGTGCCAGCAGTTCACTAGGCATAACCGGGACAGACCTCTATGGCTACACCTTC. Translating gives CASSSLGITGTDLYGYTF.

The chain links TRBV2 to TRBJ1-4, with a possible D match to TRBD1 (6 bases). Germline lookup yields CDR1 SNHLY and CDR2 FYNNEI. CDR3 length: 14 amino acids. Trimming removed 6 bases from V and 0 bases from J, with 8 bases in between. The CDR3: CASRQGATNEKLFF. The CDR3 region has the DNA TGTGCCAGCAGACAGGGAGCAACTAATGAAAAACTGTTTTTT.

This clone is a singleton in its sample. The same CDR3 also results from other DNA sequences found in this sample. V gene TRBV30 combines with J gene TRBJ1-3; 7 bases line up with TRBD1. Unmatched junction bases numbered 0, after V lost 0 bases and J lost 4 bases. The CDR3 contains 13 residues. Looked up from germline, CDR1 is GTSNPN and CDR2 is SVGIG (reference sequence). The CDR3 reads CAWSVQGGNTIYF. DNA for the CDR3: TGTGCCTGGAGTGTACAGGGGGGAAACACCATATATTTT.

The chain is built from TRBV4-3 and TRBJ2-2; the match to TRBD1 covers 9 bases. The V gene's germline CDR1 is LGHNA and CDR2 YSLEER. The CDR3 spans 17 residues. Losses at the gene ends were 1 base for V and 6 bases for J; bases not matched to a gene: 9. As DNA, the CDR3 is TGCGCCAGCAGCCAAGTGGGACAGGGAATAGGGGCCGGGGAGCTGTTTTTT. Amino acid sequence: CASSQVGQGIGAGELFF.

The rearrangement uses TRBV3-1 (or the pseudogene TRBV3-2) and TRBJ2-7; 8 bases are a match to TRBD1. Per germline, CDR1 LGHDT and CDR2 YNNKEL (reference sequence). The CDR3 is 15 amino acids. Unmatched junction bases numbered 2, after V lost 0 bases and J lost 1 base. CDR3 nucleotide sequence: TGTGCCAGCAGCCAAGAAGGGACAGGTTCCTACGAGCAGTACTTC. Protein: CASSQEGTGSYEQYF.

The chain couples TRBV5-4 to TRBJ1-2, with TRBD1 matching 8 bases. CDR3 length: 14 residues. J gave up 8 bases and V 2 bases, and 8 bases lay outside the gene matches. Germline CDR1 reads SGHNT; CDR2 reads YYREEE (reference sequence). The CDR3 DNA reads TGTGCCAGCAGCTTACAGGGGGGATCCTGGGGCTACACCTTC. Protein: CASSLQGGSWGYTF.

The J gene is TRBJ2-3, the V gene TRBV5-4, with 7 bases fitting TRBD1. The length of the CDR3 is 15 residues. Germline values: CDR1 SGHNT, CDR2 YYREEE (reference sequence). The V gene end was trimmed by 9 bases and the J gene end by 4 bases; junction bases not matched to a gene: 14. CDR3 residues: CATSLQGKWADTQYF. The DNA for the CDR3 is TGTGCCACCTCCCTACAGGGGAAGTGGGCAGATACGCAGTATTTT. Supplemented by reference TRBV5-4 and TRBJ2-3, the full variable domain reads ETGVTQSPTHLIKTRGQQVTLRCSSQSGHNTVSWYQQALGQGPQFIFQYYREEENGRGNFPPRFSGLQFPNYSSELNVNALELDDSALYLCATSLQGKWADTQYFGPGTRLTVL.

This clone was recorded many times. The chain uses TRBV10-1 and TRBJ2-2; 7 nucleotides align to TRBD2. The germline CDR1 and CDR2 sequences are WNHNN and SYGVQD (reference sequence). The ends lost 4 bases at V and 4 bases at J; junction bases unmatched: 0. The CDR3 is 13 amino acids. The CDR3 coding sequence is TGCGCCAGCAGTGGGGGGGGCACCGGGGAGCTGTTTTTT. The encoded protein is CASSGGGTGELFF.

This rearrangement joins TRBV2 to TRBJ2-1, with TRBD1 identical over 8 bases. Losses at the gene ends were 6 bases for V and 5 bases for J; bases not matched to a gene: 12. The CDR3 contains 16 residues. Germline V CDR1 and CDR2: SNHLY, FYNNEI. DNA of the CDR3: TGTGCCAGCAGCTGGCAGGGGGCAAATGCCAACAATGAGCAGTTCTTC. Translation: CASSWQGANANNEQFF. Full variable domain (rest looked up from reference TRBV2 and TRBJ2-1): EPEVTQTPSHQVTQMGQEVILRCVPISNHLYFYWYRQILGQKVEFLVSFYNNEISEKSEIFDDQFSVERPDGSNFTLKIRSTKLEDSAMYFCASSWQGANANNEQFFGPGTRLTVL.

The V and J genes are TRBV29-1 and TRBJ1-2; D may be TRBD1 (5 bases). The CDR3 spans 13 residues. Trimming pared 7 bases from V and 5 bases from J, leaving 17 bases between. CDR1 SQVTM and CDR2 ANQGSEA come from the germline V gene. The CDR3 nucleotides read TGCAGCGCGGGGGGAGTCGGCGGGTATGGCTACACCTTC. It codes for CSAGGVGGYGYTF.

The CDR3 reads CASSLQVSGGLETQYF. The CDR3 DNA reads TGTGCCAGCAGCTTACAAGTGTCAGGGGGCCTGGAGACCCAGTACTTC. The J gene is TRBJ2-5, the V gene TRBV11-2; TRBD1 aligns across 8 bases. Trimming at V came to 2 bases and at J to 5 bases, leaving 10 bases not matched to a gene. Looked up from germline, CDR1 is SGHAT and CDR2 is FQNNGV. The length of the CDR3 is 16 residues.

The rearrangement uses TRBV7-9 and TRBJ2-1; 15 nucleotides line up with TRBD2. The CDR3 consists of 17 residues. J gave up 8 bases and V 5 bases, and 10 bases lay outside the gene matches. Germline CDR1 SEHNR, CDR2 FQNEAQ (reference sequence). The chain's CDR3 is CASSSRRTSGGADEQFF. The CDR3 DNA sequence: TGTGCCAGCAGCAGCCGGCGGACTAGCGGGGGGGCAGATGAGCAGTTCTTC.